These 23 T cell receptor beta chains came from one sample sequenced in a study of T cells in Graves' hyperthyroidism and ophthalmopathy. TCR beta CDR3 regions were amplified from RNA transcripts. A first-round RT-PCR of the TCR CDR3 used the HTBI primer set. TCRdb fed the multiplex PCR reads into MiXCR, producing one record per CDR3 protein. The sample lists some 570,000 distinct CDR3 sequences, 13% to 15% seen once, with less than 9% in the top ten. The sequencing input was blood. These receptor sequences come from a woman aged 18 to 35 with Graves' ophthalmopathy.

This clonotype was recorded many times. This chain connects TRBV18 to TRBJ2-6; perhaps TRBD1 as D (5 bases). CDR1 KGHSH and CDR2 LQKENI come from the germline V gene. This CDR3 spans 17 amino acids. Trimming removed 2 bases at V and 0 bases at J, with 11 bases between. For the CDR3, the DNA is TGTGCCAGCTCACCAGGGCAGGGCGGCTCTGGGGCCAACGTCCTGACTTTC. It codes for CASSPGQGGSGANVLTF.

This clonotype has at least ten counts. The chain is built from TRBV2 and TRBJ1-1, with D possibly matching TRBD1 (5 bases). V was clipped by 6 bases and J by 3 bases, with 11 bases between them. Germline CDR1 is SNHLY and CDR2 is FYNNEI. This CDR3 has 13 residues. Here the CDR3 reads CASSNRWDTEAFF. Here the CDR3 DNA reads TGTGCCAGCAGCAACAGGTGGGACACTGAAGCTTTCTTT.

The CDR3 DNA is TGTGCCATCAGTGACCGGGACGCCACCCCCGAGCAGTACTTC. Translating gives CAISDRDATPEQYF. The rearrangement joins TRBV10-3 to TRBJ2-7, with D perhaps assigned TRBD1 or TRBD2 (5 bases each). V was clipped by 3 bases and J by 6 bases, with 15 bases between them. The CDR3 covers 14 residues. Germline CDR1 ENHRY, CDR2 SYGVKD.

This clonotype was picked up a small number of times. This could be a read error, since a much larger clone is one nucleotide away. This chain links TRBV11-3 with TRBJ1-2; the D gene is possibly TRBD1 (5 bases). This CDR3 spans 14 amino acids. Per germline, CDR1 SGHNT and CDR2 YENEEA. DNA for the CDR3: TGTGCCAGCAGCTTAGGGGCCAGGGCCTATGGCTACATCTTC. This translates into CASSLGARAYGYIF.

Many counts were recorded for this clonotype. The chain recombines TRBV6-1 with TRBJ2-3, with 7 bases aligning to TRBD2. This CDR3 is built from 15 residues. CDR1 is MNHNS, CDR2 SASEGT, per germline. V shed 5 bases and J 0 bases; nucleotides not matched to a gene: 5. The CDR3 reads CASSSTGGSTDTQYF. CDR3 DNA: TGTGCCAGCAGTTCTACGGGAGGAAGCACAGATACGCAGTATTTT.

This clonotype was seen a single time. The chain uses TRBV2 and TRBJ2-1, with 10 bases matching TRBD1. V was clipped by 4 bases and J by 13 bases; unmatched bases: 10. CDR3 length: 14 amino acids. Per germline, CDR1 SNHLY and CDR2 FYNNEI. The CDR3 DNA sequence: TGTGCCAGCAGTGCCGGGACAGGGGAAGAGACCCAGTTCTTC. Translating gives CASSAGTGEETQFF. The full variable domain, rest sourced from reference TRBV2 and TRBJ2-1, is EPEVTQTPSHQVTQMGQEVILRCVPISNHLYFYWYRQILGQKVEFLVSFYNNEISEKSEIFDDQFSVERPDGSNFTLKIRSTKLEDSAMYFCASSAGTGEETQFFGPGTRLTVL.

This clonotype was seen repeatedly, ten times or more. J is TRBJ2-7 and V is TRBV20-1; 8 bases are shared with TRBD2. The CDR3 consists of 14 residues. Trimming cost V 4 bases and J 5 bases; bases outside gene matches: 10. Germline CDR1 reads DFQATT; CDR2 reads SNEGSKA (reference sequence). CDR3 in amino acids: CSAMGGSGNNEQYF. The CDR3 DNA follows: TGCAGTGCTATGGGGGGTAGCGGGAACAACGAGCAGTACTTC.

There are a few counts of this clonotype. The CDR3 here is CATSDLYRSYGYTF. The CDR3 bases are TGTGCCACCAGTGATTTGTACAGGAGCTATGGCTACACCTTC. The gene calls are TRBV24-1 and TRBJ1-2; perhaps TRBD1 as D (5 bases). CDR1 is KGHDR and CDR2 is SFDVKD in the germline V gene. The length of the CDR3 is 14 residues. V lost 0 bases to trimming and J lost 4 bases, with 8 bases between them.

This clonotype was detected ten times or more. CDR3 amino acids: CSAPTRTGQTEAFF. CDR3 DNA: TGCAGTGCCCCAACTCGGACAGGACAAACTGAAGCTTTCTTT. The chain couples TRBV20-1 to TRBJ1-1, with TRBD1 matching 7 bases. J gave up 5 bases and V 6 bases, and 12 bases lay outside the gene matches. Per the germline V gene, CDR1 is DFQATT and CDR2 is SNEGSKA (reference sequence). The CDR3 totals 14 residues.

This clonotype was recorded many times. This chain uses TRBV30 with TRBJ2-7; D gene unclear. This CDR3 region has 11 residues. Trimming removed 2 bases from V and 4 bases from J, with 6 bases in between. Germline values: CDR1 GTSNPN, CDR2 SVGIG (reference sequence). The CDR3 here is CAWSHGYEQYF. CDR3 nucleotide sequence: TGTGCCTGGAGTCACGGGTACGAGCAGTACTTC.

This clonotype was seen repeatedly, ten times or more. CDR3 in amino acids: CACALASLRGYTF. The CDR3 DNA follows: TGTGCCTGCGCCCTCGCCAGTCTTCGTGGCTACACCTTC. The chain recombines TRBV30 with TRBJ1-2; no firm D call. The CDR3 is made up of 13 amino acids. The germline gives CDR1 GTSNPN, CDR2 SVGIG (reference sequence). Trimming took 6 bases from V and 7 from J, leaving 18 bases between them. Together with reference TRBV30 and TRBJ1-2, the CDR3 gives the full variable domain: SQTIHQWPATLVQPVGSPLSLECTVEGTSNPNLYWYRQAAGRGLQLLFYSVGIGQISSEVPQNLSASRPQDRQFILSSKKLLLSDSGFYLCACALASLRGYTFGSGTRLTVV.

About this clonotype: One end of the junction fails to match germline, which may point to a read error. The J gene is TRBJ2-7, the V gene TRBV9; TRBD1 matches at 8 bases. From germline, CDR1 is SGDLS and CDR2 YYNGEE. The CDR3 runs 14 residues. The CDR3 spells CTSSPDRGNYEQYF. In DNA form, the CDR3 reads TGTACCAGCAGCCCCGACAGGGGAAACTACGAGCAGTACTTC. The complete variable domain, with remaining parts taken from reference TRBV9 and TRBJ2-7, reads DSGVTQTPKHLITATGQRVTLRCSPRSGDLSVYWYQQSLDQGLQFLIQYYNGEERAKGNILERFSAQQFPDLHSELNLSSLELGDSALYFCTSSPDRGNYEQYFGPGTRLTVT.

This chain joins TRBV19 and TRBJ1-1; 7 positions agree with TRBD1. J lost 1 base, V lost 5 bases, and 7 bases had no gene match. The CDR3 spans 15 residues. CDR1 is LNHDA, CDR2 SQIVND, per germline (reference sequence). This chain's CDR3 is CASSFHRGENTEAFF. As DNA, the CDR3 is TGTGCCAGTAGTTTTCACAGGGGAGAGAACACTGAAGCTTTCTTT.

A note on this clonotype: The germline gene is not matched at one end of the junction; a read error may be the cause. This CDR3 reads CASSQEPSGSLDNEQLF. The CDR3 DNA sequence: TGCGCCAGCAGCCAAGAACCAAGCGGGAGCCTCGACAATGAGCAGCTCTTC. This sequence joins TRBV4-1 and TRBJ2-1; TRBD2 agrees at 8 bases. CDR3 length: 17 amino acids. Germline CDR1 reads MGHRA; CDR2 reads YSYEKL.

This clonotype was picked up many times. The V and J genes are TRBV20-1 and TRBJ2-3; D uncertain. Germline CDR1 is DFQATT and CDR2 is SNEGSKA (reference sequence). The V end lost 6 bases, the J end lost 2 bases, and 9 bases lay between the germline ends. The CDR3 sequence is 12 residues long. As DNA, the CDR3 is TGCAGTGCATCCCTTCACACAGATACGCAGTATTTT. This sequence encodes CSASLHTDTQYF.

This clonotype was seen many times. The chain couples TRBV6-2 or TRBV6-3 to TRBJ2-1; D might be TRBD2 (6 bases). The V and J ends lost 5 bases and 6 bases respectively, with 20 bases between them. The CDR3 sequence is 16 residues long. Germline CDR1 is MNHEY and CDR2 is SVGEGT. The CDR3 sequence is CASSQPGLTPGNEQFF. The CDR3 DNA follows: TGTGCCAGCAGTCAGCCGGGACTGACGCCGGGCAATGAGCAGTTCTTC.

In its sample, this clonotype was seen a few times. The chain combines TRBV5-8 with TRBJ2-1; 7 nucleotides line up with TRBD1. Trimming cost V 4 bases and J 4 bases; bases outside gene matches: 14. CDR1 and CDR2 (germline): SGHTS, YDEGEE. This CDR3 spans 17 amino acids. The CDR3 reads CASSSLLGQNRYNEQFF. The CDR3 DNA reads TGTGCCAGCAGCAGCTTGTTGGGACAGAACAGGTACAATGAGCAGTTCTTC.

This clonotype was detected many times. The J gene is TRBJ2-3, the V gene TRBV28, with D maybe TRBD1 (6 bases). The germline CDR1 and CDR2 sequences are MDHEN and SYDVKM. This CDR3 spans 15 amino acids. Between the trimmed V and J ends, which lost 6 bases and 0 bases, there was a span of 13 bases. The CDR3 sequence is CASSASGESTDTQYF. The CDR3 region has the DNA TGTGCCAGCAGCGCGTCAGGGGAAAGCACAGATACGCAGTATTTT.

This clonotype showed up many times. The DNA of the CDR3 is TGTGCCAGCAGCTTAGATGGGGTTGGAAACATTCAGTACTTC. It translates to CASSLDGVGNIQYF. This chain links TRBV7-9 with TRBJ2-4, with D unclear. Germline CDR1 is SEHNR and CDR2 is FQNEAQ (reference sequence). The germline V and J ends were trimmed by 1 base and 6 bases, with 10 bases remaining between them. The CDR3 has 14 amino acids.

This chain connects TRBV7-3 to TRBJ2-2; the match to TRBD1 covers 12 bases. This CDR3 region has 16 residues. V gave up 0 bases and J gave up 7 bases; unmatched junction bases: 3. Germline V gene lookup returns CDR1 SGHTA and CDR2 FQGTGA. The CDR3 nucleotides read TGTGCCAGCAGCTTAACCGGGACAGGGGGCCACGGGGAGCTGTTTTTT. Protein sequence: CASSLTGTGGHGELFF.

This clonotype came up many times. The V call is TRBV20-1, the J call TRBJ2-7; 9 positions match TRBD2. Germline loops: CDR1 DFQATT, CDR2 SNEGSKA (reference sequence). Germline trimming cut 0 bases from V and 7 bases from J; bases unmatched to any gene: 16. The CDR3 is 17 amino acids. The CDR3 sequence is CSARDPGVAGGPGEQYF. In DNA form, the CDR3 reads TGCAGTGCTAGAGATCCGGGGGTCGCGGGAGGGCCGGGTGAGCAGTACTTC.

In its sample, this clonotype was seen many times. The genes are TRBV6-1 and TRBJ2-6; D ambiguous. V lost 6 bases to trimming and J lost 0 bases, with 15 bases between them. This CDR3 has 17 residues. Germline V lookup: CDR1 MNHNS, CDR2 SASEGT. The CDR3 DNA follows: TGTGCCAGCAGCACCCACTCACAAGGCTCTGGGGCCAACGTCCTGACTTTC. The encoded protein is CASSTHSQGSGANVLTF.

The chain has TRBV10-3 and TRBJ2-2; D perhaps matches TRBD1 (6 bases). Germline CDR1 and CDR2: ENHRY and SYGVKD. This CDR3 spans 15 amino acids. V lost 4 bases to trimming and J lost 0 bases, with 9 bases between them. The CDR3 is CAISAWDTNTGELFF. CDR3 DNA: TGTGCCATCAGTGCTTGGGACACGAACACCGGGGAGCTGTTTTTT.